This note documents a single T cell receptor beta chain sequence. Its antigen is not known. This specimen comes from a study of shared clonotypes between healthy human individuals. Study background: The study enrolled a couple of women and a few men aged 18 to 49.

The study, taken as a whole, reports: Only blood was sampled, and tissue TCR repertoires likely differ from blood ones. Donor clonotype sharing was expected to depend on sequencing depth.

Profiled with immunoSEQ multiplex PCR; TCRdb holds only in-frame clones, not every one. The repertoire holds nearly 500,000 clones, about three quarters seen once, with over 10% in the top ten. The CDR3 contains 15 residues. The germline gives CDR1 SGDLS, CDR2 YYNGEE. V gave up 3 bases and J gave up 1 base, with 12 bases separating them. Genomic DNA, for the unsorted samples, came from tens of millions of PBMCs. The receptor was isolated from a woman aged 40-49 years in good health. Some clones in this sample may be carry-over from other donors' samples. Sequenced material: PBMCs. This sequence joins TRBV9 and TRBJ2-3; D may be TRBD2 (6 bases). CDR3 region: CASSGTSRGTDTQYF. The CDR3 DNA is TGTGCCAGCAGCGGCACTAGCAGAGGCACAGATACGCAGTATTTT.